The sequence of this TCR beta chain was determined in a study of glioma-infiltrating T cells (dated by TCRdb to 2016 to 2017). About the investigation overall: Low-grade gliomas were WHO grade II oligodendrogliomas or astrocytomas, and glioblastomas were WHO grade IV tumors sampled at initial rather than recurrent diagnosis. Dexamethasone was administered to glioma patients for six or fewer days before surgery. The paired cohort comprised three low-grade glioma patients, about eight primary glioblastoma patients and three non-glioma patients contributing non-neoplastic brain tissue. To gauge divergence between tissue and blood T-cell populations, every tissue-infiltrating repertoire was compared against the peripheral blood repertoire from the same patient. For blood libraries, the target was about 4- to 11-fold sequencing coverage of about a million peripheral T cells. Sequencing of TCR alpha- and beta-chain repertoires was performed on glioma tissue, on non-neoplastic brain tissue, and on matched peripheral blood mononuclear cells.

This clonotype was counted only a few times. Its binding antigen is unknown. Base-call qualities are not available, and no considerably larger clone is one nucleotide away. From the cysteine up to the phenylalanine, the CDR3 has a length of 14 residues. Solely the CDR3 DNA is kept, with 42 bases framed from the first base. The V and J ends are trimmed by 6 bases and 4 bases, leaving 16 bases between them. What the study reported, not specific to this receptor: Patients with low tissue-blood divergence were marked by a signature set of shared blood CDR3 motifs, and that set was depleted in highly divergent patients. The group comparisons were based on small numbers of patients: three non-neoplastic, three low-grade glioma and roughly eight glioblastoma patients. Only a very small number of CDR3 sequences turned up in both tissue and blood, a result put down to high CDR3 diversity combined with limited sampling. VJ-independent divergence between tissue and blood was found to be below expectation in non-neoplastic patients but above expectation in all gliomas, particularly low-grade gliomas.

Surgical brain or tumor specimens were cryofrozen in liquid nitrogen immediately after resection, and peripheral blood cells were collected concurrently. The iRepertoire nested amplicon-rescue multiplex PCR (arm-PCR) platform was used to amplify TCR alpha and beta CDR3 regions from RNA. One-step reverse transcription and amplification used about 95-400 ng of tissue mRNA or PBMC total RNA as input. Following bead purification, Illumina adapters were added through a secondary multiplex PCR, and the libraries were then gel-purified between 200 and 400 bp. Internal 6-nucleotide barcodes were carried by the libraries and were used for demultiplexing. The libraries were sequenced on an Illumina MiSeq using 2x220 or 2x250 nucleotide paired-end reads. The paper's data handling went like this. Paired reads were merged with FLASH 1.2.11 and aligned to the GRCh37 human genome with BWA-MEM before extracting TRA and TRB reads. An IMGT-derived reference of cassette sequences and CDR3 motifs, with pseudogenes included, was used for V and J assignment. Reads were translated in three frames, and productive CDR3s were defined by a C…FGXG motif without stop codons. A clonotype was defined as a unique combination of a V-J cassette pair and a CDR3 amino acid sequence. Hamming distance filtering was applied to reads, with thresholds set by the sequence error rate of each sample in mapped regions. TCRdb handled the public reads itself, with Q25 trimming in fastp and clone calling in MiXCR, and kept productive beta chains. Rows merge per CDR3 protein into single entries with the most common DNA and genes. The V and J calls were determined by TCRdb, not by the authors. The sample contains 300,000 to 450,000 distinct CDR3 sequences, 41% of them found a single time. In total, the top ten clones hold 9.5% to 15% of the sample.

The sequencing sample was made of glioma tissue, nonneoplastic brain tissue, or PBMCs (not recorded which). The sequence was obtained from a human donor with low-grade glioma or glioblastoma, undergoing nonglioma brain surgery, or in good health (not recorded which). This receptor chain uses TRBV12-3 or TRBV12-4 and TRBJ2-7; the D gene is perhaps TRBD2, from 6 matching bases. The CDR3 in this case is CASSVMLRGYEQYF. At the DNA level, the sequence is TGTGCCAGCAGCGTTATGCTCCGGGGGTACGAGCAGTACTTC.